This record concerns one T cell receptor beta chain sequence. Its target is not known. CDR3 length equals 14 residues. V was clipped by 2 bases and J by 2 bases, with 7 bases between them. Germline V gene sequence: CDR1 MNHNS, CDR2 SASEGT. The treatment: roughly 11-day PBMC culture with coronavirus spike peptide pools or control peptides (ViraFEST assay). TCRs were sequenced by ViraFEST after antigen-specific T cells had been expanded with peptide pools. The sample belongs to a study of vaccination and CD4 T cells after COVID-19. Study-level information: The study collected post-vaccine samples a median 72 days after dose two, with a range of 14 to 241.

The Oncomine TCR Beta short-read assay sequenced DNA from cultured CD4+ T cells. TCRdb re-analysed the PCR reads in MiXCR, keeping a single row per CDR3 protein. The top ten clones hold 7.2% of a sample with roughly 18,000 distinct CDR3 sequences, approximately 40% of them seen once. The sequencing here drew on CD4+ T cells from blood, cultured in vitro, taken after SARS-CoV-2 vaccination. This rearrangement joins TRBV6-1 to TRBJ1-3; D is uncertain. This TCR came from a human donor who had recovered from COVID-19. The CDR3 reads CASSESGAGNTIYF. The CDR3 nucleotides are TGTGCCAGCAGTGAATCCGGGGCTGGAAACACCATATATTTT.